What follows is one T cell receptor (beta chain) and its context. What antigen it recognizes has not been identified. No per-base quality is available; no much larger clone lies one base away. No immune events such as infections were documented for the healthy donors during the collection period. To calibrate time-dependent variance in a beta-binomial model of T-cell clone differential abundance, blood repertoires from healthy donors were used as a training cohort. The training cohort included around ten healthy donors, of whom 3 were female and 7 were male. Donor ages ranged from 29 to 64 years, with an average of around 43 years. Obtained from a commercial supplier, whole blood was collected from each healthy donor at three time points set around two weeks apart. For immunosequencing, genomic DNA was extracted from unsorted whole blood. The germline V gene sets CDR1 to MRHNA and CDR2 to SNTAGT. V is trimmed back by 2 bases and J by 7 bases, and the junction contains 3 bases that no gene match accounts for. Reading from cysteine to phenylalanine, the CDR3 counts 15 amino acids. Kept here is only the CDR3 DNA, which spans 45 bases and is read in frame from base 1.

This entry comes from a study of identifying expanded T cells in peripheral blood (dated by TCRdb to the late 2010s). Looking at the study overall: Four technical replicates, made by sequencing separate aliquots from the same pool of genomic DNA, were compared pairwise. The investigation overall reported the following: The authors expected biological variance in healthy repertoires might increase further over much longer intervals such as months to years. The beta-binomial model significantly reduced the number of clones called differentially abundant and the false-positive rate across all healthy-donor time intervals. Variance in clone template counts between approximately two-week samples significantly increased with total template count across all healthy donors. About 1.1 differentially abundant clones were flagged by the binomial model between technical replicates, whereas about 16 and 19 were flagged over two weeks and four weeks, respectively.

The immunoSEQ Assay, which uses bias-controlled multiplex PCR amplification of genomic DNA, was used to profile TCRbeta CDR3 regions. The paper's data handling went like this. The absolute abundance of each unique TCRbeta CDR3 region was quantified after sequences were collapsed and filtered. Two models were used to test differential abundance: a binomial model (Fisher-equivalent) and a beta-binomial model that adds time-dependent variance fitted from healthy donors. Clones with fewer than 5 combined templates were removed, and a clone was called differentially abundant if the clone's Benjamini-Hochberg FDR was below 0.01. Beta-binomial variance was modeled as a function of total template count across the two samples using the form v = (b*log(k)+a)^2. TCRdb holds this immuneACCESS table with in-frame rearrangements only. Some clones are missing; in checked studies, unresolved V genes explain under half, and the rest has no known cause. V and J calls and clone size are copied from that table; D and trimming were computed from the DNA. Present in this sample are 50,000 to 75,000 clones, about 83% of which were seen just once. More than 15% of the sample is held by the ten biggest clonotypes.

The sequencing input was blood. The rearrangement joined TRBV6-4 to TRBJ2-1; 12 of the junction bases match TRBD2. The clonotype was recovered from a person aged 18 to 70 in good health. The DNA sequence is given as TGTGCCAGCAGTGACAGTCTAGCGGGAGGGAATGAGCAGTTCTTC. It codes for CASSDSLAGGNEQFF.